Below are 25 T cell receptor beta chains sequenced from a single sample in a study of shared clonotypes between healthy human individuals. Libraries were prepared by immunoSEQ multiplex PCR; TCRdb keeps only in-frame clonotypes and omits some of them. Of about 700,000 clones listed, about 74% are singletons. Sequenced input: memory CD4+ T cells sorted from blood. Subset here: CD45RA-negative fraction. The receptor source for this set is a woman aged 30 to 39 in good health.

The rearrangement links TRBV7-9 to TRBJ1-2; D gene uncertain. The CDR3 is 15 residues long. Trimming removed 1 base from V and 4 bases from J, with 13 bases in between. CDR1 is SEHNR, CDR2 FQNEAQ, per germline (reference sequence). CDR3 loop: CASSLVTSLSYGYTF. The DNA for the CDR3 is TGTGCCAGCAGCTTAGTCACCTCGCTCTCCTATGGCTACACCTTC.

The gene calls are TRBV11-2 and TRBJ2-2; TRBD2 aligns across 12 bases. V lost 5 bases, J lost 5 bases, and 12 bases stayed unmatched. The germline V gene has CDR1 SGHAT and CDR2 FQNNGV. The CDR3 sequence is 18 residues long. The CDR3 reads CASSLRLAGESGTGELFF. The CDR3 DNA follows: TGTGCCAGCAGCCTTCGACTAGCGGGAGAGTCGGGAACCGGGGAGCTGTTTTTT.

The CDR3 loop is CAWILGWNYGYTF. The CDR3 nucleotides are TGTGCCTGGATTTTAGGGTGGAACTATGGCTACACCTTC. The gene calls are TRBV30 and TRBJ1-2; D ambiguous. Trimming left V 4 bases short and J 2 bases short, with 11 bases between. This CDR3 comprises 13 residues. The germline CDR1 and CDR2 sequences are GTSNPN and SVGIG (reference sequence). Full variable domain (rest looked up from reference TRBV30 and TRBJ1-2): SQTIHQWPATLVQPVGSPLSLECTVEGTSNPNLYWYRQAAGRGLQLLFYSVGIGQISSEVPQNLSASRPQDRQFILSSKKLLLSDSGFYLCAWILGWNYGYTFGSGTRLTVV.

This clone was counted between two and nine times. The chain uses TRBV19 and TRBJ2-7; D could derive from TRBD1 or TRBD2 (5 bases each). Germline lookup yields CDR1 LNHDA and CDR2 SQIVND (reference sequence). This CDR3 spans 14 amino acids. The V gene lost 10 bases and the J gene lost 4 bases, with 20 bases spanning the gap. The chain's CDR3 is CAIIPGTDSYEQYF. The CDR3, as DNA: TGTGCCATAATCCCTGGGACCGATTCATACGAGCAGTACTTC.

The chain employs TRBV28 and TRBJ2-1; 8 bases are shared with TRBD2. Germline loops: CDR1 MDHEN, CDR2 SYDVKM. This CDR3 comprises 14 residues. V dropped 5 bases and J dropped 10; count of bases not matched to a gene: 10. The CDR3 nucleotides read TGTGCCAGCAGTGGCACTAGCGGTTGGAGGGAGCAGTTCTTC. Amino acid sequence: CASSGTSGWREQFF.

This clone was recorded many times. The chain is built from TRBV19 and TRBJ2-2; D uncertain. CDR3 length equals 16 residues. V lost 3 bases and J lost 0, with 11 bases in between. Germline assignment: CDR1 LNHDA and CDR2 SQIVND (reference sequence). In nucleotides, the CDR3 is TGTGCCAGTAGTATTTCCGCCTCCACGAACACCGGGGAGCTGTTTTTT. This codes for CASSISASTNTGELFF.

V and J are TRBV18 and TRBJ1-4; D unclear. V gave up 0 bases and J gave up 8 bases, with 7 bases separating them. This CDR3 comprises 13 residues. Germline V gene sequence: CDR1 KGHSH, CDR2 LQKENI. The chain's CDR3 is CASSPPRGEKLFF. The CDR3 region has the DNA TGTGCCAGCTCACCACCAAGAGGAGAAAAACTGTTTTTT.

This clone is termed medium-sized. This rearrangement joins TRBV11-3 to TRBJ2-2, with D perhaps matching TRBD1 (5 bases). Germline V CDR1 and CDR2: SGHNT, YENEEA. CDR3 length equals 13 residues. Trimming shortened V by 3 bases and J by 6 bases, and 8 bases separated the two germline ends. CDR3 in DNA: TGTGCCAGCAGCTTCAGGGATCCCGGGGAGCTGTTTTTT. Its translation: CASSFRDPGELFF.

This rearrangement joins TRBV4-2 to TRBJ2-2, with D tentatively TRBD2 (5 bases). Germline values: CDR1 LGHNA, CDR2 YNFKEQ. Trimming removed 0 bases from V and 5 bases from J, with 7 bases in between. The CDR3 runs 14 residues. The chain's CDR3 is CASSQEGGTGELFF. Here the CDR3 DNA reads TGTGCCAGCAGCCAAGAGGGCGGGACCGGGGAGCTGTTTTTT.

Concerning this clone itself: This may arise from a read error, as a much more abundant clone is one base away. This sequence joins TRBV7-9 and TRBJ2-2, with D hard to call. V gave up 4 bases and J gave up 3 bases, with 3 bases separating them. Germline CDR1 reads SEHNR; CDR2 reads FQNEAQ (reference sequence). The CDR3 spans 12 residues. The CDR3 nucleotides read TGTGCCAGCAGCTCCCACACCGGGGAGCTGTTTTTT. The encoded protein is CASSSHTGELFF.

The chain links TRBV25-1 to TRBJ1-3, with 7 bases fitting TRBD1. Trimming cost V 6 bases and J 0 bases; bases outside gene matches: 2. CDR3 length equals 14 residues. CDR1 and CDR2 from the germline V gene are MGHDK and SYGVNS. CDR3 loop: CASRDRNSGNTIYF. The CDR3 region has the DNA TGTGCCAGCAGGGACAGGAACTCTGGAAACACCATATATTTT.

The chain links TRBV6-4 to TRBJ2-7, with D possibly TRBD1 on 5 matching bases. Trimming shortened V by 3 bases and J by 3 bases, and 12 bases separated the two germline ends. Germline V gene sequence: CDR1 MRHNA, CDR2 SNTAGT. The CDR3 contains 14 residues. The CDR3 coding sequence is TGTGCCAGCAGTGATAAGGACAAAGACTACGAGCAGTACTTC. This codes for CASSDKDKDYEQYF.

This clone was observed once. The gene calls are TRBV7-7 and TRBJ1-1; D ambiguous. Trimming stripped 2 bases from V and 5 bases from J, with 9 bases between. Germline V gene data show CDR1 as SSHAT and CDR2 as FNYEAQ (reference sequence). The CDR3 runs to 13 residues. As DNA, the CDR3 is TGTGCCAGCAGCTTATCACAGTCTACTGAAGCTTTCTTT. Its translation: CASSLSQSTEAFF.

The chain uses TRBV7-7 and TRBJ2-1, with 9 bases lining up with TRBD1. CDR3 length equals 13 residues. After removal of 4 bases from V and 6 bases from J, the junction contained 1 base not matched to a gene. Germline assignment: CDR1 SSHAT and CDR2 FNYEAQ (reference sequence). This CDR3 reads CASSSGQGNEQFF. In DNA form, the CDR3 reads TGTGCCAGCAGCTCGGGACAGGGCAATGAGCAGTTCTTC.

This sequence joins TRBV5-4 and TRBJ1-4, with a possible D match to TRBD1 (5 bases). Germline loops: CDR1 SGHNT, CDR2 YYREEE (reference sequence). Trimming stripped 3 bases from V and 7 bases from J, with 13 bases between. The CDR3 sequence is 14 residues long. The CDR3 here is CASSSREWGEKLFF. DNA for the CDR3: TGTGCCAGCAGCTCCAGGGAGTGGGGTGAAAAACTGTTTTTT.

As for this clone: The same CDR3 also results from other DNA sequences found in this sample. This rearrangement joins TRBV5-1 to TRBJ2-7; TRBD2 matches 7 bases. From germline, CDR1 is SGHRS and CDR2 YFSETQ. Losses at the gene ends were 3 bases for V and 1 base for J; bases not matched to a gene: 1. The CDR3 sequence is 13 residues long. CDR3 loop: CASSSSGSYEQYF. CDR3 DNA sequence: TGCGCCAGCAGCTCTAGCGGTTCCTACGAGCAGTACTTC.

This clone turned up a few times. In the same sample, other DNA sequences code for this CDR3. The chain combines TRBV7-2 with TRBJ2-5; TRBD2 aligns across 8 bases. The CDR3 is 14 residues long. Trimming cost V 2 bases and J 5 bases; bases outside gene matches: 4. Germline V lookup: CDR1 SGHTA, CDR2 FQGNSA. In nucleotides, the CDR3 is TGTGCCAGCAGCTTAAATAGCGGGGAGGAGACCCAGTACTTC. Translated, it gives CASSLNSGEETQYF.

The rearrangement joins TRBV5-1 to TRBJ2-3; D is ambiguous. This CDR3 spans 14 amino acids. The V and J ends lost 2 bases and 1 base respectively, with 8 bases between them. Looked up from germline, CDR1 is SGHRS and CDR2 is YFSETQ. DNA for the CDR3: TGCGCCAGCAGCTTCGGCTTTCGCACAGATACGCAGTATTTT. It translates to CASSFGFRTDTQYF.

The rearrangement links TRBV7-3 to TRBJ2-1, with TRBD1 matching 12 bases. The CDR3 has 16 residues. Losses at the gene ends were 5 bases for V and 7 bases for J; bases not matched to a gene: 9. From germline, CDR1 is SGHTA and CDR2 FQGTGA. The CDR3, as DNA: TGTGCCAGCAGCCCTATGGGGACAGGGGGCATAAATGAGCAGTTCTTC. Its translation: CASSPMGTGGINEQFF.

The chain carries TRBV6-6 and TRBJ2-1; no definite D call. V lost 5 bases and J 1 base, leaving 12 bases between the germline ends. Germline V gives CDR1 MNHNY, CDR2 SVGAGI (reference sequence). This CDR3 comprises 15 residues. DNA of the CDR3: TGTGCCAGCAGTAGTAGCCGCGATTCCTACAATGAGCAGTTCTTC. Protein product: CASSSSRDSYNEQFF.

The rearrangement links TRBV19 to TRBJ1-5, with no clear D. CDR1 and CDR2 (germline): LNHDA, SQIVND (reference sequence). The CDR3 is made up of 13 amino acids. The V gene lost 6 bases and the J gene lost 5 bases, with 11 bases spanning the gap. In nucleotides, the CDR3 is TGTGCCAGTAGCCGGTCCGAGGATCAGCCCCAGCATTTT. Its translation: CASSRSEDQPQHF.

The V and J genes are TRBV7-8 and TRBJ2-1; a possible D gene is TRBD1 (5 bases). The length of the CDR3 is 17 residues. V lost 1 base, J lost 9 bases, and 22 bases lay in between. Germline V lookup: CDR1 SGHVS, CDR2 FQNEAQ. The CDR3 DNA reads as TGTGCCAGCAGCTTAGTCGGTAGGGCAGGGCTCTTAAGTGAGCAGTTCTTC. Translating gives CASSLVGRAGLLSEQFF.

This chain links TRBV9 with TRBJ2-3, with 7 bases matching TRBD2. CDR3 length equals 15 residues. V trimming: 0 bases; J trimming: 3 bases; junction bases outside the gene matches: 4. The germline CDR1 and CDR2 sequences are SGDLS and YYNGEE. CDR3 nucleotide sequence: TGTGCCAGCAGCGTAGGCACGCGGGGGACAGATACGCAGTATTTT. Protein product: CASSVGTRGTDTQYF.

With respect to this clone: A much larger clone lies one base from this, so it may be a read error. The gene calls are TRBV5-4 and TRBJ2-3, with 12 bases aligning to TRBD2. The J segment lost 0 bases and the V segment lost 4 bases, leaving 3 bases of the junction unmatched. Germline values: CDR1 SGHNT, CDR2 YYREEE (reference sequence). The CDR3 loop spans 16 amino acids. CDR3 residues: CASSPGLAGSTDTQYF. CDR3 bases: TGTGCCAGCAGCCCCGGACTAGCGGGAAGCACAGATACGCAGTATTTT.

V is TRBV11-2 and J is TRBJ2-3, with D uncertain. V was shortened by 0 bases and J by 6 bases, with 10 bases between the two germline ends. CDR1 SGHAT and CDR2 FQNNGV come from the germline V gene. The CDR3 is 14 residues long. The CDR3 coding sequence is TGTGCCAGCAGCTTAGATCAAACTGGCGATACGCAGTATTTT. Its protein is CASSLDQTGDTQYF.